There are a few counts of the clone carrying this T cell receptor beta chain. Its matching antigen is unknown. Nominally healthy donors provided the samples, though records likely missed some immune exposures. The data originate from a study of cytomegalovirus exposure and HLA in healthy donors. Study as a whole: Counted in an early data release were 65 million to 100 million unique TCRs from HLA-typed donors. Study-wide results and caveats: Clonal expansion, a later analysis showed, was greater in HLA-associated TCR beta chains than in equally common others. Earlier results showed most TCR beta V segments being productive about 87% or about 30% of the time.

Germline V lookup: CDR1 MNHNY, CDR2 SVGAGI (reference sequence). CDR3 length: 14 residues. V lost 6 bases, J lost 3 bases, and 5 bases stayed unmatched. Primers for the PCR totalled 60 Vbeta and 13 Jbeta. The assay was immunoSEQ multiplex PCR, and TCRdb's table has in-frame clones only and misses some. Of 150,000 to 180,000 clones listed, about 76% are singletons. The clonotype originates from a man aged 25-40 years in good health and CMV-seropositive. Input material: PBMCs. The chain employs TRBV6-6 and TRBJ2-7; the match to TRBD1 covers 10 bases. CDR3 DNA: TGTGCCAGCAGACAGGACAGGGGGTTCTACGAGCAGTACTTC. This sequence encodes CASRQDRGFYEQYF.